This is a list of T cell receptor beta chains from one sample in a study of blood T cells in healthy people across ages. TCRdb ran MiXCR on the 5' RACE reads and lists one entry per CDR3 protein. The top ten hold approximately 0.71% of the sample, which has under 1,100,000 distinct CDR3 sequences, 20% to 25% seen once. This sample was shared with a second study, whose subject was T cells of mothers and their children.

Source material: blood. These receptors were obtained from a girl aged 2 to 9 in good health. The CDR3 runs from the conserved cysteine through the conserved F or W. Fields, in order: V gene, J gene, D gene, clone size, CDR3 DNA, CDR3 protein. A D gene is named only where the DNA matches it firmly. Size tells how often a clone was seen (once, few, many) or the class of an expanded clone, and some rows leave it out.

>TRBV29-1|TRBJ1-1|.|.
TGCAGCGTTGACACCGACGCGGGTTTGCATGCTTTCTTT
CSVDTDAGLHAFF
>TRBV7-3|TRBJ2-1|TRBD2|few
TGTGCCAGCAGCTCACTAGCGCGCTCCAATGAGCAGTTCTTC
CASSSLARSNEQFF
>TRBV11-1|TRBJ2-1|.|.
TGTGCCAGCAGCTTAGCGTCTTCATGGCGAAATGAGCAGTTCTTC
CASSLASSWRNEQFF
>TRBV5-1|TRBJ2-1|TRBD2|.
TGCGCCAGCAGCTTGGCTAGCGGGAGTGGTGAGCAGTTCTTC
CASSLASGSGEQFF
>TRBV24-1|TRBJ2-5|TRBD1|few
TGTGCCACCAGTGACCAGGACAGGGGAGAGACCCAGTACTTC
CATSDQDRGETQYF
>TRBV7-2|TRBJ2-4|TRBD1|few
TGTGCCAGCGGAGGTGGACAGGGGGCAAACATTCAGTACTTC
CASGGGQGANIQYF
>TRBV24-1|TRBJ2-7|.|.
TGTGCCACCAGTGATTTCCTTACAAACGAGCAGTACTTC
CATSDFLTNEQYF
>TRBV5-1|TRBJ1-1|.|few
TGCGCCAGCAGCTTGGGTTGGGCAGGGGATATGAACACTGAAGCTTTCTTT
CASSLGWAGDMNTEAFF
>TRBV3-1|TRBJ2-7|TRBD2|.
TGTGCCAGCAGCGAAGGGGCTAGCGGGACCTCCTACGAGCAGTACTTC
CASSEGASGTSYEQYF
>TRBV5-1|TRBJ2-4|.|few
TGCGCCAGCAGCTTTACCCTAGAAGGGGCAAAAAACATTCAGTACTTC
CASSFTLEGAKNIQYF
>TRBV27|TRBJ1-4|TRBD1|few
TGTGCCAGCAGTTTCCCAGGGGGCGGCCTATTTTTT
CASSFPGGGLFF
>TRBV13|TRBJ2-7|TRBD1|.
TGTGCCAGCAGCAACTGGGACAGGGGGACCTACGAGCAGTACTTC
CASSNWDRGTYEQYF
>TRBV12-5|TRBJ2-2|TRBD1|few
TGTGCTAGTGGTCCCGGACAGGGCGAAGCCGGGGAGCTGTTTTTT
CASGPGQGEAGELFF
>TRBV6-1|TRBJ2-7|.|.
TGTGCCAGCAGTGAGGCCGCCTCCTACGAGCAGTACTTC
CASSEAASYEQYF
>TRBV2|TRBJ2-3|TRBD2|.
TGTGCCAGCAACCCCGGGAGGGGTATAGATACGCAGTATTTT
CASNPGRGIDTQYF
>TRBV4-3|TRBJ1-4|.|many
TGCGCCAGCAGCCAAGATAACACAAAACTGTTTTTT
CASSQDNTKLFF
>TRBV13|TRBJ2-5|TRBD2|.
TGTGCCAGCAGCTTAGGGGGACTAGGAAGACAAGAGACCCAGTACTTC
CASSLGGLGRQETQYF
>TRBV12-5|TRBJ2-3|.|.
TGTGCTAGTGGTTTCTCCACAGATACGCAGTATTTT
CASGFSTDTQYF
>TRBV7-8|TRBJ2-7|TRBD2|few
TGTGCCAGCAGCTCTCCGGGACTAGATCACTACGAGCAGTACTTC
CASSSPGLDHYEQYF
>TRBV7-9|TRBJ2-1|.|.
TGTGCCAGCAGCTCGCTAGCGCAGAGCTCCTACAATGAGCAGTTCTTC
CASSSLAQSSYNEQFF
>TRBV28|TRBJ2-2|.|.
TGTGCCAGCAGTTGGGGGGTACTGGGGGAGCTGTTTTTT
CASSWGVLGELFF
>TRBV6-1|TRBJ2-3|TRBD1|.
TGTGCCAGCAGTACGACTCACGGGACAGGGGGTTTTATGGATACGCAGTATTTT
CASSTTHGTGGFMDTQYF
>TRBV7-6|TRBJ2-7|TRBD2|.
TGTGCCAGCAGCTTAGAGACTAGCGAGCACTACGAGCAGTACTTC
CASSLETSEHYEQYF
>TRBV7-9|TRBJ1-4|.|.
TGTGCCAGCACCACTGGGGGGACCAGGTTCACTAATGAAAAACTGCTTTTT
CASTTGGTRFTNEKLLF
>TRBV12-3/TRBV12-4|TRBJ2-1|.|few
TGTGCCAGCAGCCGTAGCGGCTTATACAATGAGCAGTTCTTC
CASSRSGLYNEQFF
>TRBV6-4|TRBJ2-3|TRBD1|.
TGTGCCAGCAGTGAGTACGGACAGGGAACAGATACGCAGTATTTT
CASSEYGQGTDTQYF
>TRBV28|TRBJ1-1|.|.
TGTGCCAGCAGTTTGCCAGAGACCCAGTCCACTGAAGCTTTCTTT
CASSLPETQSTEAFF
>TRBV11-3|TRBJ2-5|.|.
TGTGCCAGTAGCTTGATAGGGAAGGAGACCCAGTACTTC
CASSLIGKETQYF
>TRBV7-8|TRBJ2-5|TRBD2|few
TGTGCCAGCAGCCTGCTAGCGGGAGGGGTCCAAGAGACCCAGTACTTC
CASSLLAGGVQETQYF
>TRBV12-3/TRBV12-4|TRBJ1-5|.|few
TGTGCCAGCAGTTTATCATGGGACTTTGGGGATAGCAATCAGCCCCAGCATTTT
CASSLSWDFGDSNQPQHF
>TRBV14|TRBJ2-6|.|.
TGTGCCAGCAGCCATATGATACCGGGACAACTCTCTGGGGCCAACGTCCTGACTTTC
CASSHMIPGQLSGANVLTF
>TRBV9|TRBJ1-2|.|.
TGTGCCAGCAGCGTAAGATACAACTATGGCTACACCTTC
CASSVRYNYGYTF
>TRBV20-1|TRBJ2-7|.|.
TGCAGTGCTAGTGTGGGGGGTGACGAGCAGTACTTC
CSASVGGDEQYF
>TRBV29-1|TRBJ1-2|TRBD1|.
TGCAGCGCTCGGGACAGCCAAAACTATGGCTACACCTTC
CSARDSQNYGYTF
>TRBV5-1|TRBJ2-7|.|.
TGCGCCAGCGGCTTGGTCGTGGATGGATACGAGCAGTACTTC
CASGLVVDGYEQYF
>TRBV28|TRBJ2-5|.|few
TGTGCCAGCAGCTTATTGGCTTCCACCCAGTACTTC
CASSLLASTQYF
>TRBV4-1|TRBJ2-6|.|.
TGCGCCTCCAAGGGCGGTGGGGCCAACGTCCTGACTTTC
CASKGGGANVLTF
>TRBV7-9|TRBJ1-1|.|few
TGTGCCAGCAGCTTAGCGTCAGGGATCGGGACTGAAGCTTTCTTT
CASSLASGIGTEAFF
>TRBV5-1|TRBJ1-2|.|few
TGCGCCAGCAGCGGGGGGGGAGAACCCTATGGCTACACCTTC
CASSGGGEPYGYTF
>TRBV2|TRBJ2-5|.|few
TGTGCCAGCAGTGAGTTTGTCCGGAAAGGGCCCCCGGGGTCTGAAGAGACCCAGTACTTC
CASSEFVRKGPPGSEETQYF
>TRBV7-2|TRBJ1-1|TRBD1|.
TGTGCCAGCAGCTTAGTAGGGGGGGACAGGGGGGTTCGGACTGAAGCTTTCTTT
CASSLVGGDRGVRTEAFF
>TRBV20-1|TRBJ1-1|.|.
TGCAGTGCTAGAGTGGGCGCTGAAGCTTTCTTT
CSARVGAEAFF
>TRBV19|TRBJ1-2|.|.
TGTGCCAGTAGCAGACGCTCCACAGGAGGTAGAGAGCGTGACACCTTC
CASSRRSTGGRERDTF
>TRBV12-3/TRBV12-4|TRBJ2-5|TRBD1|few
TGTGCCAGCAGTGGAGCCTCGGGACAGCTGCTGGTAGAGACCCAGTACTTC
CASSGASGQLLVETQYF
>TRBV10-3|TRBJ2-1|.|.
TGTGCCATCAGTGAGACAAATAGCGGCTACAATGAGCAGTTCTTC
CAISETNSGYNEQFF
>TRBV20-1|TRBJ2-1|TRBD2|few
TGCAGTGCTAGAGGGCCTAGCGGGGGCAATGAGCAGTTCTTC
CSARGPSGGNEQFF
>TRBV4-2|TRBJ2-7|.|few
TGTGCCAGCAGCCACCTAAGGGAACAAGAAGTGGCCGAGCAGTACTTC
CASSHLREQEVAEQYF
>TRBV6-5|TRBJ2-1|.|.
TGTGCCAGCAGTACCCTGGGCAGTAATGAGCAGTTCTTC
CASSTLGSNEQFF
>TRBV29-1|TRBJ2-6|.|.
TGCAGCGTTGCGTTTTCCTCTGGGGCCAACGTCCTGACTTTC
CSVAFSSGANVLTF
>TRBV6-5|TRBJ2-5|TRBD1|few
TGTGCCAGCAGCCGATATGGGACAGCCGAAGAGACCCAGTACTTC
CASSRYGTAEETQYF
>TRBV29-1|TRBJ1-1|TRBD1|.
TGCAGCGGGGGACAGTTCAACACTGAAGCTTTCTTT
CSGGQFNTEAFF
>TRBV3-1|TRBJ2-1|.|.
TGTGCCAGCAGCCCCTTCCGTCGGGCAAGCTCCTACAATGAGCAGTTCTTC
CASSPFRRASSYNEQFF